The clone carrying this T cell receptor delta chain has a count of ten or more. A mismatch at residue 11 separates the TCRdb protein from the translated DNA, so the protein presented here was translated from the DNA. The data originate from a study of γδ T cells in repeated Plasmodium falciparum infection. As for the study in general: Four controlled malaria infections with P. falciparum NF54 spanned about 600 days. Timepoints: baseline, immediately before selected infections, and 21 days after every infection.

TCRdb fed the multiplex PCR reads into CATT to redo clone calling. The sample holds around 89,000 delta-chain clones, approximately 1.4% seen once. The CDR3 is 16 residues long. Germline loops: CDR1 TSWWSYY, CDR2 QGS. With 5 bases removed from V and 3 bases from J, the gap between germline ends came to 19 bases. Gammadelta T cells were flow-sorted from PBMC into Vgamma9/Vdelta2+ and Vdelta2-negative populations for bulk analysis. Material: gamma-delta T cells from blood. This sequence was found in a pool of human donors (malaria-infected and uninfected, not separated). The J gene is TRDJ1, the V gene TRDV1; TRDD2 might be the D (6 bases). The CDR3 region has the DNA TGTGCTCTTGGGACGGTCCTACAAGGGGGCCCCGATAAACTCATCTTT. It is translated as CALGTVLQGGPDKLIF.